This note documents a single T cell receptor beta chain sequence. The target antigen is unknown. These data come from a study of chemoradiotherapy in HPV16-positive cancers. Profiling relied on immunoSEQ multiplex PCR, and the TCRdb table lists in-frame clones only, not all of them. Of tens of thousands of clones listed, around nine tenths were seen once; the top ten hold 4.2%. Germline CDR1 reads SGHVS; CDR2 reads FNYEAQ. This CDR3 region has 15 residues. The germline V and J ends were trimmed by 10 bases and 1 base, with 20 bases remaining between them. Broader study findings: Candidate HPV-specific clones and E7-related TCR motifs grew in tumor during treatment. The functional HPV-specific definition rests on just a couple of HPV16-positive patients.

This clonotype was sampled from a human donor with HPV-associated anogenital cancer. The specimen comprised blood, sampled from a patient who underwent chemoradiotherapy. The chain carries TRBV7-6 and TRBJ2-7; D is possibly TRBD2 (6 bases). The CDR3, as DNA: TGTGCCACCTCTCCGTGGGGGGACGGGTCCTACGAGCAGTACTTC. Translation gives CATSPWGDGSYEQYF.